This section outlines one T cell receptor beta chain sequence together with its context. A read error may account for a junction end that differs from germline. PCR employed 60 Vbeta and 13 Jbeta primers. The table came from immunoSEQ multiplex PCR; TCRdb's copy has only in-frame clones and leaves some out. The top ten hold 2.9% of the sample, which has roughly 120,000 clones, 75% seen once. Looked up from germline, CDR1 is SSHAT and CDR2 is FNYEAQ (reference sequence). This CDR3 has 20 amino acids. This sample was taken from a study of cytomegalovirus exposure and HLA in healthy donors. Study summary: Caucasian-associated ancestry cluster membership applied to around 76% of some 400 genotyped donors.

This sequence originates from a woman in her thirties or forties in good health and CMV-seropositive. The sequenced sample consisted of PBMCs. J is TRBJ2-1 and V is TRBV7-7; TRBD2 aligns across 16 bases. The CDR3 sequence is CASSPGLAGGPPGPYNEQFF. As DNA, the CDR3 is TGTGCTAGCAGCCCGGGACTAGCGGGAGGGCCACCGGGTCCCTACAATGAGCAGTTCTTC.